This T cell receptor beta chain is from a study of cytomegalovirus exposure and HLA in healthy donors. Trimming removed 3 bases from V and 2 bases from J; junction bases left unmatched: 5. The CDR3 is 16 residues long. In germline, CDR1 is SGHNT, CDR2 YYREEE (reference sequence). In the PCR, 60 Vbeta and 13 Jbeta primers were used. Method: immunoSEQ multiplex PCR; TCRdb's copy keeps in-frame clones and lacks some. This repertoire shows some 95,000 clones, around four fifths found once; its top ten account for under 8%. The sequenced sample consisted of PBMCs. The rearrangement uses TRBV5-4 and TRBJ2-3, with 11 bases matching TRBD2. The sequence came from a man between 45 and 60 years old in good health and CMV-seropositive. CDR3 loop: CASSSVAGGHTDTQYF. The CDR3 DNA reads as TGTGCCAGCAGCTCCGTAGCGGGGGGGCACACAGATACGCAGTATTTT.